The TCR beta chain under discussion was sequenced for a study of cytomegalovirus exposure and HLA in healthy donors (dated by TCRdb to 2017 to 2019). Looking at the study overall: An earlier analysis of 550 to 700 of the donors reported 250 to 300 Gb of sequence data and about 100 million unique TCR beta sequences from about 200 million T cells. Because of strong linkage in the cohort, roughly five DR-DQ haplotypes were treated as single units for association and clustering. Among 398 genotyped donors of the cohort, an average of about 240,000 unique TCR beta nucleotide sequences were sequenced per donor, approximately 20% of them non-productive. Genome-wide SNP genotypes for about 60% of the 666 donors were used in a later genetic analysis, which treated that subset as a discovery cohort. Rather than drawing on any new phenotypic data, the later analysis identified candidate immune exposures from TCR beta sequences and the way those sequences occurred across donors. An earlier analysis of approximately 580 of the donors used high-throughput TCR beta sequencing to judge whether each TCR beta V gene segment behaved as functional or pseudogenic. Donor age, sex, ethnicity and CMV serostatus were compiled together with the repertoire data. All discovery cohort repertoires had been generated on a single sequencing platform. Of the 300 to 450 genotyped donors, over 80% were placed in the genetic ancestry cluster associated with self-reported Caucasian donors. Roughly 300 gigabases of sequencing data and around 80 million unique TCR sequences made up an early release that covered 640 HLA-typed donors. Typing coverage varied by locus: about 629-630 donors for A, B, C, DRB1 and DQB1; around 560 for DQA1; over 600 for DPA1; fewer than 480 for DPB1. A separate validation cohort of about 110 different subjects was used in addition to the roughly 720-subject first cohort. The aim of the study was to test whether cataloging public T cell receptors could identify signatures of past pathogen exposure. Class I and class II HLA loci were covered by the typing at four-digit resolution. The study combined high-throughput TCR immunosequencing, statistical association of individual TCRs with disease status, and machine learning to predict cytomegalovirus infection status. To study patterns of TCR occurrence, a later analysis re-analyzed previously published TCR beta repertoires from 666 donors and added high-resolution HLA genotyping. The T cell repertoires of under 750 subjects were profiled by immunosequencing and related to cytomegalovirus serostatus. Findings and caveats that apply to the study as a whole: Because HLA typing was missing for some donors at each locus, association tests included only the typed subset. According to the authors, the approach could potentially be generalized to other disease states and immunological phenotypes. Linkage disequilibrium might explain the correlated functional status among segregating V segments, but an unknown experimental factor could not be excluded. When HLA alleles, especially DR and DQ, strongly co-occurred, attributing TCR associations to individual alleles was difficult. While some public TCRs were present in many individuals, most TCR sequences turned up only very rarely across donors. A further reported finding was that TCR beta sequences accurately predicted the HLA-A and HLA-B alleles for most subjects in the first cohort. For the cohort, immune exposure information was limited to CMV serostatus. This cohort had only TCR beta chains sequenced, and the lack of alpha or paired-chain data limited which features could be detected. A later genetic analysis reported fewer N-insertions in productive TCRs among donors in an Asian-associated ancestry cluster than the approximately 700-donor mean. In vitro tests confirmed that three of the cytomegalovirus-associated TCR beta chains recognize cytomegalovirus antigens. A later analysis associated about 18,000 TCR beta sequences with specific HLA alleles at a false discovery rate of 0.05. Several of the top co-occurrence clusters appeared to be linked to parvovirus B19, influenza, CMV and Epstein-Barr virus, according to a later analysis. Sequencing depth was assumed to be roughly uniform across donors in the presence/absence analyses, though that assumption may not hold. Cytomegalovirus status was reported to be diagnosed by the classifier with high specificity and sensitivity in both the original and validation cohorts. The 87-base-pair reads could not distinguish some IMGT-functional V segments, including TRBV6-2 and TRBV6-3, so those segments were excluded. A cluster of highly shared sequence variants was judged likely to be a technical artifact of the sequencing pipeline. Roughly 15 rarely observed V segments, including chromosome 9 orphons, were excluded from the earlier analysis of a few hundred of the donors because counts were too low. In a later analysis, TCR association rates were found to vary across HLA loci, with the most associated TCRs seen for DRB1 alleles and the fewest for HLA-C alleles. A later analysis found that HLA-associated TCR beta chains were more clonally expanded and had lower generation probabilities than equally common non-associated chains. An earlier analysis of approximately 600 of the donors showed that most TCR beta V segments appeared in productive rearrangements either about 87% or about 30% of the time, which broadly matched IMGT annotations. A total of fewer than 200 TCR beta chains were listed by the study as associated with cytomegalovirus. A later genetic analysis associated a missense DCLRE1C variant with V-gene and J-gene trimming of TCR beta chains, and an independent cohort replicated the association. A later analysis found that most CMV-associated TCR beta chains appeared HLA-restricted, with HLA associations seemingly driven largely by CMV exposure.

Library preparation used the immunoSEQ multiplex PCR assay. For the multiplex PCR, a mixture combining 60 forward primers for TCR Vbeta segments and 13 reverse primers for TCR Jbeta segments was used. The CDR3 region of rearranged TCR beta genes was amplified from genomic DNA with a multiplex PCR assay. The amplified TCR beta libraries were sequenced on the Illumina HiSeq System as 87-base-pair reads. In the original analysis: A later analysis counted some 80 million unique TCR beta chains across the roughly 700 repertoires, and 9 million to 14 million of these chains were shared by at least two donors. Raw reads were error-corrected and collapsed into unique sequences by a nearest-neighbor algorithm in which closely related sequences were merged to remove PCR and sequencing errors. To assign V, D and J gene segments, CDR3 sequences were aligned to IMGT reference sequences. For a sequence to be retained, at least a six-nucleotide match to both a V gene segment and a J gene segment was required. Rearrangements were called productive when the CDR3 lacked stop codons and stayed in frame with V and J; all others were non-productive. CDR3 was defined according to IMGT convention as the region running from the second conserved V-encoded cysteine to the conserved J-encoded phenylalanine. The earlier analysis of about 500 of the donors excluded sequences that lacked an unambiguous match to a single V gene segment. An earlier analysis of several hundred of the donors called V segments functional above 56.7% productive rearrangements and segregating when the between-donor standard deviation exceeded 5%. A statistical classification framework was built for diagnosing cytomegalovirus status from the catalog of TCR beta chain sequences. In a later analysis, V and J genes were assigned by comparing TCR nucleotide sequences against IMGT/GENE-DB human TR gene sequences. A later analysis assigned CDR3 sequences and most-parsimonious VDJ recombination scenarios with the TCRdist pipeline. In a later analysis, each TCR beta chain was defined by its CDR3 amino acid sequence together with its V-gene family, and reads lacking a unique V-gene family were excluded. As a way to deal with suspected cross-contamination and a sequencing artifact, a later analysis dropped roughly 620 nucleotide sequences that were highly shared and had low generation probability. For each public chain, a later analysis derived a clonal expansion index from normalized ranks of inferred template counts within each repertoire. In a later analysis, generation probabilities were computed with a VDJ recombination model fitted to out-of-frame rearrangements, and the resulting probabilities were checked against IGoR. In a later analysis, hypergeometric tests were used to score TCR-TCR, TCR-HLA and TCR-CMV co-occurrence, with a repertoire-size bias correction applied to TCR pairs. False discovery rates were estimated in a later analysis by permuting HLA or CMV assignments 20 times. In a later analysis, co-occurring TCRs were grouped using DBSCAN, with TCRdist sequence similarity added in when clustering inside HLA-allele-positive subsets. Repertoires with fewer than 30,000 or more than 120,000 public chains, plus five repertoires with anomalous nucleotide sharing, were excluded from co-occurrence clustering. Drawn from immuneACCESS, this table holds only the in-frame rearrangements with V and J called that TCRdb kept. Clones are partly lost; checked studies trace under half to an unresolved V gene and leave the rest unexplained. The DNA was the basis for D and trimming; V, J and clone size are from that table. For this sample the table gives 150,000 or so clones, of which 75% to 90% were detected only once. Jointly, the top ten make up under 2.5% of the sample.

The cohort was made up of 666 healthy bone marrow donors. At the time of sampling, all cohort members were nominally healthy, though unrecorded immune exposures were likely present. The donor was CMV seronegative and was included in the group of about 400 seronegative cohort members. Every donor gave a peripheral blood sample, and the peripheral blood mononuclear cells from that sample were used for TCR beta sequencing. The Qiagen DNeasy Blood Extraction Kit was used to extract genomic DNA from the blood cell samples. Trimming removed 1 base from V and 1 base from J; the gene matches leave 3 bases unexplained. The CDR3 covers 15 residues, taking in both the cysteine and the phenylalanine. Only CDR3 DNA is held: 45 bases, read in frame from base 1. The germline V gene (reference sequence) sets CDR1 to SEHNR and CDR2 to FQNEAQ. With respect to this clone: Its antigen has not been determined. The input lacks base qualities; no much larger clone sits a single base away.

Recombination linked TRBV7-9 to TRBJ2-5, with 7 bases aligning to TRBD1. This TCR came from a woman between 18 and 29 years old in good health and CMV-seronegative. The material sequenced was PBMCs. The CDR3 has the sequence CASSLDPGGQETQYF. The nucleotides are TGTGCCAGCAGCTTAGATCCAGGGGGCCAAGAGACCCAGTACTTC.